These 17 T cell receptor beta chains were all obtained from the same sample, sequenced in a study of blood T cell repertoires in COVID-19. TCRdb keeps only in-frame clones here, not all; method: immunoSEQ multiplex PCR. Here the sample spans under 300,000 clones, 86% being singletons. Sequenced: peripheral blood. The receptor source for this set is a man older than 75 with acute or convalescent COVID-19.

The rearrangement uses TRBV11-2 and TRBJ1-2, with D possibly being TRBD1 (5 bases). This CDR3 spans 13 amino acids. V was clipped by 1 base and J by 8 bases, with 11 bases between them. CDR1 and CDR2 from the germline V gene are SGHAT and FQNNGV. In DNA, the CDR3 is TGTGCCAGCAGCTTAGGCGTGAAGGGGGGCTACACCTTC. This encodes CASSLGVKGGYTF.

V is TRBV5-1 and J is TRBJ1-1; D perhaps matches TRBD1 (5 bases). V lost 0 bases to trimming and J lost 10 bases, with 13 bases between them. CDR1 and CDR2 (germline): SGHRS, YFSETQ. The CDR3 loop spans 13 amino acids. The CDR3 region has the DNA TGCGCCAGCAGCTTGGATGGCTCGGGGGGAGCTTTCTTT. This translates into CASSLDGSGGAFF.

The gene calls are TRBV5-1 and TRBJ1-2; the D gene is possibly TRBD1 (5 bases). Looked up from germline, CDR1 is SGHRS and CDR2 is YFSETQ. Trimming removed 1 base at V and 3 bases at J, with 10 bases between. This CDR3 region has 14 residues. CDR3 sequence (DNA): TGCGCCAGCAGCTTGCGGGGGATTGACTATGGCTACACCTTC. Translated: CASSLRGIDYGYTF.

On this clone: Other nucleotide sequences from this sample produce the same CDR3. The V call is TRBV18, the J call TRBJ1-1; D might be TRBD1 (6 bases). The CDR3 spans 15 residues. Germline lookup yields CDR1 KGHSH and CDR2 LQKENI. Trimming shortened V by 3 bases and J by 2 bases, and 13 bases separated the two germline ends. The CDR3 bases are TGTGCCAGCTCACCTCCGGGGGGGACAAACACTGAAGCTTTCTTT. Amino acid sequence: CASSPPGGTNTEAFF. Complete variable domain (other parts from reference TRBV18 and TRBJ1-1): NAGVMQNPRHLVRRRGQEARLRCSPMKGHSHVYWYRQLPEEGLKFMVYLQKENIIDESGMPKERFSAEFPKEGPSILRIQQVVRGDSAAYFCASSPPGGTNTEAFFGQGTRLTVV.

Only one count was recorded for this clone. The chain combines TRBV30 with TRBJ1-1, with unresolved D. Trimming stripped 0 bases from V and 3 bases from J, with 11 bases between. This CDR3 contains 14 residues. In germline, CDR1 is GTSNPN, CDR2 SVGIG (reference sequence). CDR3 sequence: CAWSVGQADTEAFF. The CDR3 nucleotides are TGTGCCTGGAGTGTCGGCCAGGCTGACACTGAAGCTTTCTTT. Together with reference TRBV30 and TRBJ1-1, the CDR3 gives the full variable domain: SQTIHQWPATLVQPVGSPLSLECTVEGTSNPNLYWYRQAAGRGLQLLFYSVGIGQISSEVPQNLSASRPQDRQFILSSKKLLLSDSGFYLCAWSVGQADTEAFFGQGTRLTVV.

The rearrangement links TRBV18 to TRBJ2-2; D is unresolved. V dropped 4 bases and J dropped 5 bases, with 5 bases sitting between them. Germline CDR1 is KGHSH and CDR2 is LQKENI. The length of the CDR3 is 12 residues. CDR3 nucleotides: TGTGCCAGCTCACTTCTTACCGGGGAGCTGTTTTTT. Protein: CASSLLTGELFF.

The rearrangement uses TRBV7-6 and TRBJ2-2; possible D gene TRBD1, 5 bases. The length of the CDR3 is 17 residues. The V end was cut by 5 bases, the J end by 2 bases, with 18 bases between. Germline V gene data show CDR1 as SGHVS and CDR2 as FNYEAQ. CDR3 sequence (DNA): TGTGCCAGCAGCCTCCTGGCAGTGGGGCCCAACACCGGGGAGCTGTTTTTT. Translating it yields CASSLLAVGPNTGELFF.

The CDR3 is CASSPSAGDSYEQYF. DNA of the CDR3: TGCGCCAGCAGCCCATCAGCGGGGGACTCCTACGAGCAGTACTTC. The genes are TRBV5-1 and TRBJ2-7; 8 bases line up with TRBD2. V gave up 4 bases and J gave up 0 bases; unmatched junction bases: 6. CDR3 length: 15 residues. Germline-derived CDR1 and CDR2 are SGHRS and YFSETQ.

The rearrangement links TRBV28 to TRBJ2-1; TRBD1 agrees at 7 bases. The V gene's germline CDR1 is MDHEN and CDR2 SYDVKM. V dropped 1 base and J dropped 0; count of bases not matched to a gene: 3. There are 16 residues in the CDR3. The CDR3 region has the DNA TGTGCCAGCAGTTTATTCAGGGGGACCTCCTACAATGAGCAGTTCTTC. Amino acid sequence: CASSLFRGTSYNEQFF. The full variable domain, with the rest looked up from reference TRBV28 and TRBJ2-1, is DVKVTQSSRYLVKRTGEKVFLECVQDMDHENMFWYRQDPGLGLRLIYFSYDVKMKEKGDIPEGYSVSREKKERFSLILESASTNQTSMYLCASSLFRGTSYNEQFFGPGTRLTVL.

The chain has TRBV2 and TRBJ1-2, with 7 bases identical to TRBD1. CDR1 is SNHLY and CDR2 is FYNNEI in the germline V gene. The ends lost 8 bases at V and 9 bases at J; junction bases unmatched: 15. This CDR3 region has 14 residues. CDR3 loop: CASRQGGLYFSYTF. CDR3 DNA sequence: TGTGCCAGCCGACAGGGTGGTCTCTATTTTAGCTACACCTTC.

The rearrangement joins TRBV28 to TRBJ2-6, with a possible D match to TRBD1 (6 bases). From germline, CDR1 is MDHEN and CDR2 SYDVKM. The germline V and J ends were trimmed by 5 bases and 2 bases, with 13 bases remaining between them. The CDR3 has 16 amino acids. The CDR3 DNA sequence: TGTGCCAGCAGTCATTCCAGGGGCACTGGGGCCAACGTCCTGACTTTC. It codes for CASSHSRGTGANVLTF.

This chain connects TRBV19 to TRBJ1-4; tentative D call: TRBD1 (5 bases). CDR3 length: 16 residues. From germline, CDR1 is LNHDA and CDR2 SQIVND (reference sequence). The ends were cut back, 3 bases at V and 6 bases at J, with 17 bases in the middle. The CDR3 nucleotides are TGTGCCAGTAGTATGCTCCGGGGGTTTGAGGATGAAAAACTGTTTTTT. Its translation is CASSMLRGFEDEKLFF.

Written as DNA, the CDR3 is TGCGCCAGCAGCCCCGGGGGGGGCTGGACTGAAGCTTTCTTT. Amino acid sequence: CASSPGGGWTEAFF. This rearrangement joins TRBV5-1 to TRBJ1-1; perhaps TRBD1 as D (6 bases). The V end lost 4 bases, the J end lost 5 bases, and 15 bases lay between the germline ends. Germline V gene data show CDR1 as SGHRS and CDR2 as YFSETQ. This CDR3 region has 14 residues.

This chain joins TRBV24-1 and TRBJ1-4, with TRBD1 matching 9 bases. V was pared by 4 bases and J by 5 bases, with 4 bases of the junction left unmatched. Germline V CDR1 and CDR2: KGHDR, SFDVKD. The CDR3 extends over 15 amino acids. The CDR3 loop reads CATSDSGQGNEKLFF. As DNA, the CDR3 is TGTGCCACCAGTGACTCTGGACAGGGGAATGAAAAACTGTTTTTT.

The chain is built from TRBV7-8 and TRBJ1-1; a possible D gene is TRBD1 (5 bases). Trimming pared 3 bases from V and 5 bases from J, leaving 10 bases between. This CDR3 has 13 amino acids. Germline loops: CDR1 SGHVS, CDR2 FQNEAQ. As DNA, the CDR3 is TGTGCCAGCAGCTTTAGGGGTGTTACTGAAGCTTTCTTT. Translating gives CASSFRGVTEAFF. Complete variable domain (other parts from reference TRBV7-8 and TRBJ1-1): GAGVSQSPRYKVAKRGQDVALRCDPISGHVSLFWYQQALGQGPEFLTYFQNEAQLDKSGLPSDRFFAERPEGSVSTLKIQRTQQEDSAVYLCASSFRGVTEAFFGQGTRLTVV.

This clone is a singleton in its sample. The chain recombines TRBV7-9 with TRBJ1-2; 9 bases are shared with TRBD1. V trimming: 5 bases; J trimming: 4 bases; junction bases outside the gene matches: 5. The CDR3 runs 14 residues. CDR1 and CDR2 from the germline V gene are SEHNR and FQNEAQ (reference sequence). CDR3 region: CASSPDRGIYGYTF. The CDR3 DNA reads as TGTGCCAGCAGCCCTGACAGGGGGATCTATGGCTACACCTTC.

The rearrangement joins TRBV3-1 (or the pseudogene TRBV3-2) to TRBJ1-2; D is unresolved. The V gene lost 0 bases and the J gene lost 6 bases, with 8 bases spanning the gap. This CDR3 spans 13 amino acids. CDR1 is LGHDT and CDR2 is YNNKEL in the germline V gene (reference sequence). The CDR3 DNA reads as TGTGCCAGCAGCCAAGACAGAGGGAATGGCTACACCTTC. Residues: CASSQDRGNGYTF.